This T cell receptor (beta chain) was sequenced in a study of T cells in Graves' hyperthyroidism and ophthalmopathy. When ophthalmopathy did not progress within 18 months, Graves' hyperthyroidism was considered stable. The CDR3 runs to 16 residues. V was shortened by 6 bases and J by 5 bases, with 22 bases between the two germline ends. Looked up from germline, CDR1 is MGHDK and CDR2 is SYGVNS. There are a few counts of this clonotype. What was amplified from RNA transcripts were TCR beta CDR3 regions. During a first-round RT-PCR of the TCR CDR3, the HTBI primer set was used. MiXCR, applied by TCRdb to the multiplex PCR reads, yields one record per CDR3 protein. The sample lists roughly 580,000 distinct CDR3 sequences, approximately 44% occurring once.

The receptor's source is a woman aged 18-29 years with Graves' hyperthyroidism. Material: peripheral blood or thyroid tissue (not recorded which). V is TRBV25-1 and J is TRBJ1-2; possible D gene TRBD1, 6 bases. In DNA form, the CDR3 reads TGTGCCAGCAGCTCGACAGGATTTAACGGAGGGTATGGCTACACCTTC. This encodes CASSSTGFNGGYGYTF.